This TCR beta chain is drawn from a study of blood T cell repertoires in COVID-19. The repertoire was sequenced with immunoSEQ multiplex PCR; TCRdb's copy has only in-frame clones and lacks some. The sample shows 90,000 to 120,000 clones, approximately 90% of them seen only once. J gave up 6 bases and V 4 bases, and 11 bases lay outside the gene matches. From germline, CDR1 is SGHRS and CDR2 YFSETQ. The CDR3 spans 16 residues. This clone was seen just once. The sequence came from a woman aged 30 to 39 with acute or convalescent COVID-19. This sequence joins TRBV5-1 and TRBJ1-4, with 8 bases matching TRBD1. The sample comprised peripheral blood. CDR3 nucleotides: TGCGCCAGCAGCCTAGGAGACAGGGGCACTGATGAAAAACTGTTTTTT. It is translated as CASSLGDRGTDEKLFF.